This T cell receptor (beta chain) was captured by sequencing in a study of shared clonotypes between healthy human individuals. Study overall: Donor composition was a couple of women and a few men, aged 18 to 49.

The length of the CDR3 is 14 residues. The ends were cut back, 5 bases at V and 0 bases at J, with 10 bases in the middle. Germline loops: CDR1 SEHNR, CDR2 FQNEAQ (reference sequence). Study-wide points: Generally, naive subsets (rather than memory subsets) showed larger estimated richness. Read depth was anticipated to influence clonotype sharing among donors.

A split of CD4+ cells into CD45RA+ naive and CD45RA-negative memory subsets was performed. Details on this clone: What it binds is not known. Additional DNA sequences in this sample encode the identical CDR3.

This table comes from immunoSEQ multiplex PCR, and its TCRdb copy is limited to in-frame clones, with some not included. The table lists roughly 2.6 million clones, about 92% of them singletons, with 0.13% to 0.15% in the top ten. The sequenced material came from naive CD4+ T cells sorted from blood. Subset reported: CD45RA+ positively selected. V and J are TRBV7-9 and TRBJ1-1; possible D gene TRBD1, 5 bases. The TCR sequence derives from a man aged 18 to 30 in good health. CDR3 amino acids: CASSPGTVNTEAFF. The CDR3, as DNA: TGTGCCAGCAGCCCCGGGACGGTGAACACTGAAGCTTTCTTT.